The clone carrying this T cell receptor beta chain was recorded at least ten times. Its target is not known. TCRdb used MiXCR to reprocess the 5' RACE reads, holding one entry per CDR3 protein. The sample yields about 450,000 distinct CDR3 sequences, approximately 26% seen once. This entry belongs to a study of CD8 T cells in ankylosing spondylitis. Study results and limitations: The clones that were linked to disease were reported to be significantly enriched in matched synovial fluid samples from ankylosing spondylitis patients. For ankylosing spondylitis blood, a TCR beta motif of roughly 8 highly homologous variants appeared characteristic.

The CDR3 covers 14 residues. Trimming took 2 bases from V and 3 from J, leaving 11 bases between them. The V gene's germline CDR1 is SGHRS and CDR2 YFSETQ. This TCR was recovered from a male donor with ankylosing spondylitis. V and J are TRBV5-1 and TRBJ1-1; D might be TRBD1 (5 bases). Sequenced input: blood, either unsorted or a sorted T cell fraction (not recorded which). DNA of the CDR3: TGCGCCAGCAGCTTACAAGGGGCGTACACTGAAGCTTTCTTT. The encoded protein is CASSLQGAYTEAFF.